The 13 T cell receptor beta chains given below trace back to one sample, sequenced in a study of shared clonotypes between healthy human individuals. Clones were read by immunoSEQ multiplex PCR, and TCRdb kept only the in-frame ones, dropping some. This table holds about 510,000 clones, about 96% found once. Sequenced sample: naive CD4+ T cells sorted from blood. Subset specified: CD45RA+ positively selected. The receptors were sampled from a woman aged 30 to 39 in good health.

The rearrangement uses TRBV28 and TRBJ2-3; D tentatively reads TRBD1 or TRBD2 (5 bases each). The V end was cut by 4 bases, the J end by 14 bases, with 16 bases between. CDR1 and CDR2 (germline): MDHEN, SYDVKM. The CDR3 is 12 residues long. Written as DNA, the CDR3 is TGTGCCAGCAGTTCCTCCGGGACCCGGGGGTATTTT. Its translation is CASSSSGTRGYF.

The chain links TRBV6-5 to TRBJ1-6; D unresolved. Trimming stripped 4 bases from V and 16 bases from J, with 17 bases between. CDR3 length equals 13 residues. The germline V gene encodes CDR1 MNHEY and CDR2 SVGAGI. CDR3: CASSFLPVLGLHF. The CDR3, as DNA: TGTGCCAGCAGTTTTTTACCGGTATTAGGTCTCCACTTT.

The chain is built from TRBV10-2 and TRBJ1-3; no firm D call. CDR1 and CDR2 (germline): WSHSY, SAAADI. The CDR3 sequence is 14 residues long. The V end was cut by 0 bases, the J end by 0 bases, with 3 bases between. The CDR3 nucleotides are TGCGCCAGCAGTGAGTCCTTCTCTGGAAACACCATATATTTT. Amino acids: CASSESFSGNTIYF.

The genes are TRBV19 and TRBJ2-2; 9 bases agree with TRBD1. CDR1 is LNHDA and CDR2 is SQIVND in the germline V gene (reference sequence). Trimming took 1 base from V and 6 from J; bases not matched to a gene: 12. The CDR3 runs to 18 residues. The CDR3 DNA follows: TGTGCCAGTAGTATAGGGCCCGGGACAGGGAAAGTCGCCGGGGAGCTGTTTTTT. Its protein is CASSIGPGTGKVAGELFF.

This chain connects TRBV5-5 to TRBJ2-7, with D possibly being TRBD1 (6 bases). The CDR3 consists of 16 residues. Deletions cut 4 bases from V and 3 bases from J, with 20 bases between. Germline V gene lookup returns CDR1 SGHKS and CDR2 YYEKEE (reference sequence). This chain's CDR3 is CASSPGTPGSGYEQYF. The CDR3 DNA follows: TGTGCCAGCAGCCCCGGGACACCCGGATCCGGCTACGAGCAGTACTTC.

The V gene is TRBV5-6, the J gene TRBJ2-6; D not resolved. V lost 2 bases to trimming and J lost 0 bases, with 6 bases between them. This CDR3 region has 15 residues. Germline V gene data show CDR1 as SGHDT and CDR2 as YYEEEE. The DNA of the CDR3 is TGTGCCAGCAGCTTAAGGGTCTCTGGGGCCAACGTCCTGACTTTC. It encodes CASSLRVSGANVLTF.

The chain links TRBV10-3 to TRBJ2-7, with D tentatively TRBD1 or TRBD2 (5 bases each). Germline loops: CDR1 ENHRY, CDR2 SYGVKD. The V and J ends lost 6 bases and 5 bases respectively, with 17 bases between them. This CDR3 is 14 amino acids long. This CDR3 is CAIRPGPQIDEQYF. Here the CDR3 DNA reads TGTGCCATCAGACCGGGACCGCAGATCGACGAGCAGTACTTC.

This clone showed up just a few times. The chain recombines TRBV30 with TRBJ1-1; D uncertain. CDR3 length: 14 residues. CDR1 is GTSNPN and CDR2 is SVGIG in the germline V gene (reference sequence). Trimming shortened V by 0 bases and J by 1 base, and 9 bases separated the two germline ends. The CDR3 DNA reads TGTGCCTGGAGTGTAATACAGACGAACACTGAAGCTTTCTTT. This encodes CAWSVIQTNTEAFF.

The chain is built from TRBV13 and TRBJ2-3; TRBD2 agrees at 9 bases. This CDR3 is 20 amino acids long. Germline V gives CDR1 PRHDT, CDR2 FYEKMQ (reference sequence). With V trimmed by 5 bases and J by 0 bases, 18 bases remained unmatched. CDR3 residues: CASSPHARTATSGSTDTQYF. The CDR3 DNA is TGTGCCAGCAGCCCCCACGCGAGGACGGCGACTAGCGGAAGCACAGATACGCAGTATTTT.

The chain employs TRBV7-9 and TRBJ2-7; D may be TRBD2 (6 bases). From germline, CDR1 is SEHNR and CDR2 FQNEAQ (reference sequence). Between the trimmed V and J ends, which lost 4 bases and 2 bases, there was a span of 15 bases. The CDR3 consists of 15 residues. In nucleotides, the CDR3 is TGTGCCAGCAGCTCAAAAAACGGGAGTCCCTACGAGCAGTACTTC. Protein product: CASSSKNGSPYEQYF.

This chain uses TRBV30 with TRBJ1-4, with a possible D match to TRBD1 (5 bases). Germline loops: CDR1 GTSNPN, CDR2 SVGIG (reference sequence). CDR3 size: 17 residues. V lost 5 bases, J lost 5 bases, and 24 bases lay in between. CDR3 residues: CAWSYGLYLGDNEKLFF. In DNA form, the CDR3 reads TGTGCCTGGTCCTACGGTCTGTACCTGGGGGACAATGAAAAACTGTTTTTT. The variable domain in full, completed from reference TRBV30 and TRBJ1-4, reads SQTIHQWPATLVQPVGSPLSLECTVEGTSNPNLYWYRQAAGRGLQLLFYSVGIGQISSEVPQNLSASRPQDRQFILSSKKLLLSDSGFYLCAWSYGLYLGDNEKLFFGSGTQLSVL.

V gene TRBV5-4 combines with J gene TRBJ2-1; 13 positions agree with TRBD2. Germline trimming cut 4 bases from V and 8 bases from J; bases unmatched to any gene: 6. Per the germline V gene, CDR1 is SGHNT and CDR2 is YYREEE (reference sequence). This CDR3 region has 15 residues. The CDR3 DNA reads TGTGCCAGCAGCCGGACTAGCGGGAGCGTCCATGAGCAGTTCTTC. It codes for CASSRTSGSVHEQFF.

The chain has TRBV18 and TRBJ2-5, with D possibly being TRBD1 (6 bases). The CDR3 is 13 residues long. V shed 1 base and J shed 3 bases, with 6 bases lying between them. The V gene's germline CDR1 is KGHSH and CDR2 LQKENI. This CDR3 reads CASSPHREETQYF. The CDR3 DNA is TGTGCCAGCTCACCACACAGGGAAGAGACCCAGTACTTC.